What follows are 15 T cell receptor beta chains derived from one specimen sequenced in a study of control samples from healthy donors and cancer patients. Produced via immunoSEQ multiplex PCR; TCRdb's table is partial and in-frame only. The sample lists around 200,000 clones, 90% to 95% seen once, with 1.4% to 1.5% in the top ten. Sequencing was carried out using blood. All receptors derive from a young man in good health.

The chain employs TRBV9 and TRBJ2-3, with TRBD2 matching 10 bases. J lost 4 bases, V lost 2 bases, and 4 bases had no gene match. This CDR3 is built from 15 residues. Germline V gene lookup returns CDR1 SGDLS and CDR2 YYNGEE. The CDR3 coding sequence is TGTGCCAGCAGCGTCAGCGGGGGGGCGTCAGATACGCAGTATTTT. This codes for CASSVSGGASDTQYF.

V and J are TRBV19 and TRBJ1-1; 9 nucleotides line up with TRBD1. CDR3 length: 13 amino acids. Germline assignment: CDR1 LNHDA and CDR2 SQIVND (reference sequence). The CDR3 here is CAAIDRGATEAFF. CDR3 sequence (DNA): TGTGCAGCAATCGACAGGGGGGCCACTGAAGCTTTCTTT.

This chain uses TRBV6-5 with TRBJ2-3; D uncertain. In germline, CDR1 is MNHEY, CDR2 SVGAGI. This CDR3 region has 12 residues. With 4 bases removed from V and 6 bases from J, the gap between germline ends came to 8 bases. This CDR3 is CASSSGRDTQYF. The CDR3 nucleotides are TGTGCCAGCAGTTCGGGCAGGGATACGCAGTATTTT.

The chain carries TRBV10-3 and TRBJ2-2, with 7 bases identical to TRBD1. CDR3 size: 15 residues. Germline loops: CDR1 ENHRY, CDR2 SYGVKD. V lost 4 bases, J lost 6 bases, and 8 bases stayed unmatched. This CDR3 is CAISGQGVFSGELFF. The CDR3 bases are TGTGCCATCAGTGGCCAGGGGGTATTTTCCGGGGAGCTGTTTTTT.

A single count supports this clone. This rearrangement joins TRBV2 to TRBJ2-1; no clear D. The CDR3 has 14 residues. Trimming pared 4 bases from V and 5 bases from J, leaving 12 bases between. The germline V gene has CDR1 SNHLY and CDR2 FYNNEI. The CDR3 coding sequence is TGTGCCAGCAGTGCATCCCATGTTAACAATGAGCAGTTCTTC. It is translated as CASSASHVNNEQFF.

This chain links TRBV9 with TRBJ1-1; D ambiguous. The V end was cut by 2 bases, the J end by 0 bases, with 8 bases between. From germline, CDR1 is SGDLS and CDR2 YYNGEE. This CDR3 has 14 amino acids. DNA of the CDR3: TGTGCCAGCAGCGTGAGTGGGGTGAACACTGAAGCTTTCTTT. Protein product: CASSVSGVNTEAFF.

The V and J genes are TRBV7-9 and TRBJ2-1, with D possibly being TRBD1 (5 bases). This CDR3 comprises 15 residues. Deletions cut 1 base from V and 6 bases from J, with 13 bases between. Germline values: CDR1 SEHNR, CDR2 FQNEAQ (reference sequence). CDR3 sequence: CASSLDGRAGNEQFF. CDR3 bases: TGTGCCAGCAGCTTAGATGGCAGGGCAGGCAATGAGCAGTTCTTC.

The V and J genes are TRBV6-5 and TRBJ2-7; D may correspond to TRBD1 or TRBD2 (7 bases each). Per germline, CDR1 MNHEY and CDR2 SVGAGI. Trimming removed 4 bases at V and 4 bases at J, with 20 bases between. CDR3 length equals 16 residues. The CDR3 loop reads CASSSLRGGGSYEQYF. The CDR3 DNA sequence: TGTGCCAGCAGTTCCCTGCGGGGAGGGGGCTCATACGAGCAGTACTTC.

The chain links TRBV20-1 to TRBJ1-1; possible D gene TRBD1, 6 bases. Looked up from germline, CDR1 is DFQATT and CDR2 is SNEGSKA (reference sequence). The CDR3 has 13 residues. V was cut by 3 bases and J by 1 base, with 9 bases left in between. CDR3 sequence: CSASNRENTEAFF. CDR3 DNA sequence: TGCAGTGCTAGTAACAGGGAGAACACTGAAGCTTTCTTT.

The chain employs TRBV21-1 and TRBJ1-1. TRBV21-1 counts as a pseudogene. This CDR3 comprises 14 residues. As DNA, the CDR3 is TGTGCCAGCAGCAAACCCCGGGTTAACACTGAAGCTTTCTTT. It specifies CASSKPRVNTEAFF.

The J gene is TRBJ1-1, the V gene TRBV5-8; D not resolved. The V end was cut by 4 bases, the J end by 6 bases, with 19 bases between. The germline V gene encodes CDR1 SGHTS and CDR2 YDEGEE. The CDR3 contains 15 residues. The CDR3 DNA sequence: TGTGCCAGCAGCATCCGGGATATGTCTTACCCTGAAGCTTTCTTT. It yields the protein CASSIRDMSYPEAFF.

The CDR3 reads CASSPDPSGQMAQYF. The DNA of the CDR3 is TGTGCCAGCAGCCCCGACCCCTCCGGTCAAATGGCCCAGTACTTC. The chain couples TRBV5-6 to TRBJ2-5; D not resolved. Trimming removed 4 bases from V and 9 bases from J, with 22 bases in between. The germline V gene has CDR1 SGHDT and CDR2 YYEEEE. The CDR3 has 15 residues.

The chain links TRBV2 to TRBJ2-7; 7 positions agree with TRBD2. Germline CDR1 and CDR2: SNHLY and FYNNEI. Unmatched junction bases numbered 10, after V lost 6 bases and J lost 5 bases. This CDR3 comprises 14 residues. In DNA form, the CDR3 reads TGTGCCAGCAGGGGGAGGGGTGGGCGCGACGAGCAGTACTTC. Amino acids: CASRGRGGRDEQYF.

This clone was picked up one time. The rearrangement uses TRBV11-2 and TRBJ1-1, with a tentative D call TRBD1 (5 bases). The CDR3 length is 16 residues. The V gene's germline CDR1 is SGHAT and CDR2 FQNNGV. V gave up 5 bases and J gave up 0 bases, with 16 bases separating them. For the CDR3, the DNA is TGTGCCAGCAGCCTTGGAGAGGGGTGGGTGAACACTGAAGCTTTCTTT. Amino acid sequence: CASSLGEGWVNTEAFF.

V usage is TRBV15 and J usage is TRBJ1-6; TRBD1 aligns across 8 bases. CDR1 and CDR2 from the germline V gene are LNHNV and YYDKDF (reference sequence). The CDR3 consists of 15 residues. J gave up 7 bases and V 1 base, and 3 bases lay outside the gene matches. This chain's CDR3 is CATSRVQGGNSPLHF. The CDR3 DNA is TGTGCCACCAGCAGAGTACAGGGGGGGAATTCACCCCTCCACTTT.